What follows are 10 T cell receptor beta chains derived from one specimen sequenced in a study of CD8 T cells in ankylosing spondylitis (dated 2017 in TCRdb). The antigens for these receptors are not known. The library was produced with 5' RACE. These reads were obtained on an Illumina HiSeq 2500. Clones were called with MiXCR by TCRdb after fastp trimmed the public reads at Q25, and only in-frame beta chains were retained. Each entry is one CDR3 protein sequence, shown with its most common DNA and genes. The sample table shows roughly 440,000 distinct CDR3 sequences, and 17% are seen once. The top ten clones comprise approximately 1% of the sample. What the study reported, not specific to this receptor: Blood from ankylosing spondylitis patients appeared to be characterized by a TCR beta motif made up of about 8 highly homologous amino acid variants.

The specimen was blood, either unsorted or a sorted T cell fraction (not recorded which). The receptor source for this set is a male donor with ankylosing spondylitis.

DNA of the CDR3: TGTGCCAGCAGTTCCCGTAGCGGGGGGGCTTGGGATACGCAGTATTTT. It specifies CASSSRSGGAWDTQYF. This chain uses TRBV12-3 or TRBV12-4 with TRBJ2-3; 11 bases align to TRBD2. This CDR3 has 16 residues. With V trimmed by 4 bases and J by 6 bases, 9 bases remained unmatched.

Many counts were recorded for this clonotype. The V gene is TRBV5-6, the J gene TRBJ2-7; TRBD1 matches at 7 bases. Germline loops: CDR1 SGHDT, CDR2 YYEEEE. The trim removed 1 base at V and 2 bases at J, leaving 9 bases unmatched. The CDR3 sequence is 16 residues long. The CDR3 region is CASSLNPGQRPYEQYF. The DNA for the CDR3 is TGTGCCAGCAGCTTGAATCCGGGACAGCGACCCTACGAGCAGTACTTC.

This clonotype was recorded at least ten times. DNA of the CDR3: TGTGCCAGCAGCTTAAGGGAGGGCGGAGGGTCACCCCTCCACTTT. Residues: CASSLREGGGSPLHF. V gene TRBV7-2 combines with J gene TRBJ1-6; D uncertain. Germline-derived CDR1 and CDR2 are SGHTA and FQGNSA. The CDR3 spans 15 residues. Trimming took off 2 bases at V and 10 bases at J, with 15 bases between the two ends.

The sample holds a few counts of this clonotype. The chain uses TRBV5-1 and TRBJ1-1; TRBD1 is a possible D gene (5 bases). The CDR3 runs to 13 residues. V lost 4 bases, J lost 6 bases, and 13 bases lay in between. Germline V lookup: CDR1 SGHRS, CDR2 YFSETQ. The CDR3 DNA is TGCGCCAGCAGCGCATCGGGGGAGGCTGAAGCTTTCTTT. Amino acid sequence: CASSASGEAEAFF.

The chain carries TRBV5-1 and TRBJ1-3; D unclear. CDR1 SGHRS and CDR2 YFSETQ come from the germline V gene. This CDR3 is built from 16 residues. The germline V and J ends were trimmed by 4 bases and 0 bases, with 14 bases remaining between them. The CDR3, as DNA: TGCGCCAGCAGCAAACCCGACTACTCCTCTGGAAACACCATATATTTT. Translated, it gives CASSKPDYSSGNTIYF. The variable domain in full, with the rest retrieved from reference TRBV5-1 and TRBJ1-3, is KAGVTQTPRYLIKTRGQQVTLSCSPISGHRSVSWYQQTPGQGLQFLFEYFSETQRNKGNFPGRFSGRQFSNSRSEMNVSTLELGDSALYLCASSKPDYSSGNTIYFGEGSWLTVV.

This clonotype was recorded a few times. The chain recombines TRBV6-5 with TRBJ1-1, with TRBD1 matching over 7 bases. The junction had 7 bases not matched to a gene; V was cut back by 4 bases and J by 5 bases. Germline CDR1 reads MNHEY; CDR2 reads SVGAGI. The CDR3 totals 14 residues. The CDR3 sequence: CASSSTGTVTEAFF. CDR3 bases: TGTGCCAGCAGTTCGACCGGGACAGTTACTGAAGCTTTCTTT.

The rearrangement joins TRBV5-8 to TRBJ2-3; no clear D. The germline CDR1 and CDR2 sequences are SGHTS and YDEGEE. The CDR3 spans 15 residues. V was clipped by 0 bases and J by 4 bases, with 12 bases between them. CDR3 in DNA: TGTGCCAGCAGCTTGGGCCAGTCTCAGGCAGATACGCAGTATTTT. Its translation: CASSLGQSQADTQYF. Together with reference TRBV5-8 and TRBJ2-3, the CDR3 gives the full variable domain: EAGVTQSPTHLIKTRGQQATLRCSPISGHTSVYWYQQALGLGLQFLLWYDEGEERNRGNFPPRFSGRQFPNYSSELNVNALELEDSALYLCASSLGQSQADTQYFGPGTRLTVL.

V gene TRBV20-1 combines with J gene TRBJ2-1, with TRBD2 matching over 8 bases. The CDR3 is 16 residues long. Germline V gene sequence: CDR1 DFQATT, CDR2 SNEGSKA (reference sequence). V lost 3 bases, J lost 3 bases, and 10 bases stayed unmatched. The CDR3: CSARGLAGGYYNEQFF. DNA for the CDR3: TGCAGTGCTAGGGGCCTTGCGGGAGGATACTACAATGAGCAGTTCTTC.

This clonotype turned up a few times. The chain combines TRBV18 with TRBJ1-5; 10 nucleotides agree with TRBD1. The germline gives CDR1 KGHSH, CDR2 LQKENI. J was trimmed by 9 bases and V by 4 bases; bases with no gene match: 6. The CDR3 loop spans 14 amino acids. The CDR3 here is CASSLGTGDRPQHF. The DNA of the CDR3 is TGTGCCAGCTCACTAGGGACAGGGGATCGGCCCCAGCATTTT.

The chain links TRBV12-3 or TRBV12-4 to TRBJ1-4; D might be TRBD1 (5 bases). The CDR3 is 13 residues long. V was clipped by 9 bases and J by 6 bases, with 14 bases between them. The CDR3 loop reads CARGRGDDEKLFF. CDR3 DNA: TGTGCCAGGGGTCGGGGGGATGATGAAAAACTGTTTTTT.